Described below is a single TCR beta chain sequence and its context. As yet, its antigen is unknown. This specimen comes from a study of cytomegalovirus exposure and HLA in healthy donors. Overall study results and limits: Researchers reportedly found TCR beta sequences accurately predicted most subjects' HLA-A and HLA-B alleles. High specificity and sensitivity for cytomegalovirus status were reported for the classifier.

PCR primers comprised 60 Vbeta and 13 Jbeta primers. Repertoires were generated with immunoSEQ multiplex PCR, while TCRdb's copy carries only in-frame clones and drops some. The sample has over 100,000 clones; about four fifths are singletons. The sequence was obtained from a male donor in good health and CMV-seronegative. Sequencing was performed on PBMCs.

The CDR3: CASSRTGTYEQYF. The CDR3 bases are TGTGCCAGCAGCCGGACAGGTACTTACGAGCAGTACTTC. This rearrangement joins TRBV5-6 to TRBJ2-7, with 7 bases aligning to TRBD1. Germline loops: CDR1 SGHDT, CDR2 YYEEEE. With 4 bases clipped from V and 4 bases from J, the junction kept 5 bases outside the gene matches. There are 13 residues in the CDR3.